This T cell receptor beta chain was identified in a study of Ad26.COV2.S vaccination and SARS-CoV-2 variants. Trimming at V came to 5 bases and at J to 6 bases, leaving 10 bases not matched to a gene. The CDR3 runs 14 residues. The V gene's germline CDR1 is LNHDA and CDR2 SQIVND (reference sequence). Data came from immunoSEQ multiplex PCR; TCRdb stores just in-frame clones and leaves some out. The table has a few hundred thousand clones, roughly 84% seen once. The sample's treatment: around 19 received Ad26.COV2.S at low or high dose, single or two shots; five or six received placebo; per-sample allocation not given. All samples were drawn on day 63, counting from the first vaccine or placebo injection.

The sample here was peripheral blood, taken in a trial of Ad26.COV2.S vaccine versus placebo. This receptor was obtained from a person between 18 and 65 years old who received the Ad26.COV2.S COVID-19 vaccine or a placebo. The rearrangement links TRBV19 to TRBJ2-7, with 7 positions matching TRBD1. The chain's CDR3 is CASSLDRASGEQYF. The CDR3, as DNA: TGTGCCAGTAGTCTCGACAGGGCGTCTGGCGAGCAGTACTTC.